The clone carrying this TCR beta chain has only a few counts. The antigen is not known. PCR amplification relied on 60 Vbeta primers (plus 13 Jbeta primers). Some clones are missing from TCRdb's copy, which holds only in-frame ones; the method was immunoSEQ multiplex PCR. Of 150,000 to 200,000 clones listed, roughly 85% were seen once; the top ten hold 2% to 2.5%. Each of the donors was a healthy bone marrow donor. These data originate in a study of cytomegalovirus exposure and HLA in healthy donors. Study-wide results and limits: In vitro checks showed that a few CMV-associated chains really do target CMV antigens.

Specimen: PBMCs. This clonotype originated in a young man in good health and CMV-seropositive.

CDR3 nucleotides: TGCGCCAGCAGCTCCGGGGACAGGGGTTCCTACGAGCAGTACTTC. This encodes CASSSGDRGSYEQYF. The chain uses TRBV4-1 and TRBJ2-7, with TRBD1 matching over 10 bases. The germline V gene encodes CDR1 MGHRA and CDR2 YSYEKL. V gave up 5 bases and J gave up 1 base; unmatched junction bases: 5. CDR3 length equals 15 residues.